The rows below give T cell receptor beta chains drawn from one sample of a study of T cell changes during pregnancy in multiple sclerosis. Some clones are missing from TCRdb's copy, which holds only in-frame ones; the method was immunoSEQ multiplex PCR. Altogether 20,000 to 25,000 clones are present, 85% to 90% being singletons, with the ten largest covering roughly 5.7%. The source was CD8+ T cells from peripheral blood mononuclear cells, collected in the second trimester of pregnancy. These receptors originate from a female donor in good health, enrolled as a control in a pregnancy study. Each CDR3 is given without its conserved first and last residue. Each record gives: J gene, V gene, CDR3 protein.

>TRBJ2-5|TRBV9
ASSVEGVAETQY
>TRBJ1-2|TRBV5-1
ASSLRGTGGATRLYGYT
>TRBJ1-5|TRBV28
ASSLRGTGDQPQH
>TRBJ2-3|TRBV7-3
ASSRGQGRVADTQY
>TRBJ1-2|TRBV12-5
ASGLEPRDRVHGYT
>TRBJ2-3|TRBV12-1
ASRLGTPTVDTQY
>TRBJ2-2|TRBV6-4
ASSDSMERGNTGELF
>TRBJ2-7|TRBV19
ASSSGTSGLPLGEQY
>TRBJ2-5|TRBV19
ASSIDGRVGETQY
>TRBJ1-5|TRBV7-2
ASSLGTGVNQPQH
>TRBJ1-2|TRBV27
ASGPDQANYGYT
>TRBJ1-3|TRBV14
ASSQSPLSGNTIY
>TRBJ2-7|TRBV5-1
ASSWEDATYEQY
>TRBJ2-3|TRBV4-1
ASSQLGTSVTDTQY
>TRBJ2-7|TRBV28
ASSISGGYYEQY
>TRBJ2-3|TRBV7-2
ASSSTSGPTDTQY
>TRBJ1-5|TRBV2
ASSERGSNQPQH
>TRBJ2-1|TRBV30
AWSVGVVPHNEQF
>TRBJ2-2|TRBV27
ASSPRLARTNTGELF
>TRBJ2-5|TRBV13
ASSSSHRGPETQY
>TRBJ2-1|TRBV4-3
ASSQDKVAVYNEQF
>TRBJ1-2|TRBV7-8
ASSLMAVYGYT
>TRBJ2-2|TRBV2
ASWEQGSTGELF
>TRBJ2-3|TRBV7-9
ASSPSGISTDTQY
>TRBJ2-7|TRBV21-1
ASRNSHEQY
>TRBJ1-2|TRBV4-3
ASSPYQRGNYGYT
>TRBJ2-7|TRBV28
ASSRPGGGEQY
>TRBJ2-3|TRBV2
ASSNGGGPSTDTQY
>TRBJ1-2|TRBV18
ASSPRTSTYGYT
>TRBJ1-1|TRBV27
ASSPLGNTEAF
>TRBJ1-5|TRBV2
ASSSQGNNNQPQH
>TRBJ2-7|TRBV29-1
SVEGWGVSHEQY
>TRBJ2-1|TRBV19
ASGLGVGGEQF
>TRBJ1-2|TRBV5-5
ASSLEDRGFYGYT
>TRBJ2-1|TRBV9
ASSVGGGSGNEQF
>TRBJ2-3|TRBV6-4
ASSDHLAGADTQY
>TRBJ2-5|TRBV19
ASTDPTGEETQY
>TRBJ2-3|TRBV5-1
ASRGQGSADTQY
>TRBJ1-5|TRBV9
ASSIGGDNNQPQH
>TRBJ2-5|TRBV7-2
ASSPTSGRGWETQY
>TRBJ2-1|TRBV4-1
ASSQKSLAGGGNEQF
>TRBJ2-1|TRBV6-4
ASSPLAGDYNEQF
>TRBJ2-1|TRBV9
ASSVALGQGAINNEQF
>TRBJ2-7|TRBV27
ASSLLGPYEQY
>TRBJ2-6|TRBV7-9
ASRDRGPSGANVLT